This T cell receptor (beta chain) was retrieved from a study of CD8+CD57+ T cells in acquired aplastic anemia. This clonotype was detected a few times. Its antigen is as yet unknown. Using genomic DNA as the template, TCR beta VDJ and CDR3 profiling was carried out. TCRdb reanalysed the reads using MiXCR and keeps one entry per CDR3 protein. The top ten clones hold 6.5% to 8% of a sample with 200,000 to 250,000 distinct CDR3 sequences, 40% to 50% of them seen once. Study-level points and caveats: Patients and controls shared some 30 CD8+ CDR3 sequences.

CDR3 size: 16 residues. V gave up 0 bases and J gave up 2 bases; unmatched junction bases: 6. The germline V gene encodes CDR1 MNHEY and CDR2 SMNVEV (reference sequence). Patients selected for sequencing had displayed CD8+CD57+ cell expansion by flow cytometry. The patients all had a severe acquired aplastic anemia diagnosis. The TCR originated in a human donor with aplastic anemia. V and J are TRBV27 and TRBJ1-1; 7 positions match TRBD1. The sequenced material came from sorted CD4+, CD8+, or CD8+CD57+ T cells (not recorded which) from PBMCs. The CDR3 sequence is CASSLSDRERNTEAFF. CDR3 DNA sequence: TGTGCCAGCAGTTTATCAGACAGGGAGAGAAACACTGAAGCTTTCTTT.